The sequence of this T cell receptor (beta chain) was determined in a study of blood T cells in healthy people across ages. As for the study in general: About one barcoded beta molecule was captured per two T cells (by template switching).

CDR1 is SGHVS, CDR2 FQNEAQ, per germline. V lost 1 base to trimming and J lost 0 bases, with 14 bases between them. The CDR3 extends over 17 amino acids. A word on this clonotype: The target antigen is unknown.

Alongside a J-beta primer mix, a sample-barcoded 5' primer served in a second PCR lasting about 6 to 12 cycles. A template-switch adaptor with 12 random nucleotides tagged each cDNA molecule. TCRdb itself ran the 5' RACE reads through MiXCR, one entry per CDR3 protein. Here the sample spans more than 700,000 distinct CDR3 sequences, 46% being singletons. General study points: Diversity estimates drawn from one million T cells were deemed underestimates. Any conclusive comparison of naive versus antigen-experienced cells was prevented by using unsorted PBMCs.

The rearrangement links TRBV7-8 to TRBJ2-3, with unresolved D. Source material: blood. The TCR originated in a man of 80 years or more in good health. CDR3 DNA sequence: TGTGCCAGCAGCTTAGTGGGCAAAATAACTAGCACAGATACGCAGTATTTT. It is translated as CASSLVGKITSTDTQYF. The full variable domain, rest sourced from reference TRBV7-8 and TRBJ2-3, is GAGVSQSPRYKVAKRGQDVALRCDPISGHVSLFWYQQALGQGPEFLTYFQNEAQLDKSGLPSDRFFAERPEGSVSTLKIQRTQQEDSAVYLCASSLVGKITSTDTQYFGPGTRLTVL.